This is a list of T cell receptor beta chains from one sample in a study of vaccination and CD4 T cells after COVID-19. The antigens for these receptors are not known. TCRdb re-analysed the PCR reads in MiXCR, keeping a single row per CDR3 protein. The data hold about 20,000 distinct CDR3 sequences, with about 61% observed a single time. Source material: CD4+ T cells from blood, cultured in vitro. Every receptor here comes from a human donor who had recovered from COVID-19. CDR3s include the opening cysteine and the closing phenylalanine or tryptophan. D genes are given only for firm matches. Size is stated for part of the rows, as once, few or many counts, or as a class when the clone is expanded.

abundance	j_gene	v_gene	d_gene	CDR3aa	CDR3nt
.	TRBJ1-2	TRBV6-1	.	CASSVGDGYGYTF	TGTGCCAGCAGTGTAGGGGATGGCTATGGCTACACCTTC
few	TRBJ1-2	TRBV7-9	.	CASSLSQRPSYGYTF	TGTGCCAGCAGCTTATCGCAGAGACCCTCCTATGGCTACACCTTC
.	TRBJ2-5	TRBV19	.	CASRPRGVETQYF	TGTGCCAGTAGGCCGAGGGGGGTGGAGACCCAGTACTTC
.	TRBJ2-1	TRBV4-2	TRBD2	CASSQSGLADYNEQFF	TGTGCCAGCAGCCAATCCGGCCTAGCGGATTACAATGAGCAGTTCTTC
few	TRBJ1-6	TRBV6-6	.	CASTSDGTLHF	TGTGCCAGCACTTCGGACGGCACCCTCCACTTT
.	TRBJ1-3	TRBV6-2/TRBV6-3	.	CASSSLRNTIYF	TGTGCCAGCAGTTCGTTGAGAAACACCATATATTTT
.	TRBJ1-5	TRBV6-1	.	CASSEAVATSQPQHF	TGTGCCAGCAGTGAGGCCGTGGCCACAAGTCAGCCCCAGCATTTT
.	TRBJ1-1	TRBV20-1	.	CSASQQNTEAFF	TGCAGTGCTAGTCAACAGAACACTGAAGCTTTCTTT
few	TRBJ1-5	TRBV20-1	.	CSAGGKGSQPQHF	TGCAGTGCTGGGGGGAAGGGAAGTCAGCCCCAGCATTTT
.	TRBJ2-3	TRBV11-2	.	CASSPGTGTDTQYF	TGTGCCAGCAGCCCTGGGACGGGCACAGATACGCAGTATTTT
few	TRBJ2-7	TRBV11-2	.	CASSLQADEQYF	TGTGCCAGCAGCTTACAGGCGGACGAGCAGTACTTC
.	TRBJ1-6	TRBV18	TRBD1	CASSPGQGTSSPLHF	TGTGCCAGCTCACCGGGACAGGGGACGAGTTCACCCCTCCACTTT
few	TRBJ1-1	TRBV7-8	.	CASSPRVVGGMNTEAFF	TGTGCCAGCAGCCCCAGAGTTGTCGGGGGGATGAACACTGAAGCTTTCTTT
.	TRBJ2-7	TRBV4-1	TRBD2	CASSRTTGTSSEDEQYF	TGCGCCAGCAGCCGGACCACCGGGACTAGCTCCGAGGACGAGCAGTACTTC
.	TRBJ2-7	TRBV11-2	.	CASSLDFEQYF	TGTGCCAGCAGCTTAGATTTCGAGCAGTACTTC
.	TRBJ1-1	TRBV5-4	.	CASSFDRTEAFF	TGTGCCAGCAGCTTCGACAGGACTGAAGCTTTCTTT
.	TRBJ2-7	TRBV24-1	.	CATSGPTLGGRNSYEQYF	TGTGCCACCAGTGGCCCGACGTTGGGCGGGCGAAACTCCTACGAGCAGTACTTC
.	TRBJ1-1	TRBV7-2	.	CASSLREETEAFF	TGTGCCAGCAGCCTCAGGGAGGAGACTGAAGCTTTCTTT
few	TRBJ1-5	TRBV6-1	TRBD1	CASMRGQGGQPQHF	TGTGCCAGCATGAGGGGACAGGGAGGTCAGCCCCAGCATTTT
.	TRBJ1-1	TRBV19	TRBD1	CASSTSGGWGTEAFF	TGTGCCAGTAGTACATCAGGGGGCTGGGGCACTGAAGCTTTCTTT
.	TRBJ1-6	TRBV6-5	.	CASSYSGGPNSPLHF	TGTGCCAGCAGTTACTCGGGCGGGCCAAATTCACCCCTCCACTTT
few	TRBJ1-1	TRBV7-9	.	CASSSRDGTFEAFF	TGTGCCAGCAGCTCCCGGGACGGAACATTTGAAGCTTTCTTT
.	TRBJ2-7	TRBV2	.	CASSEVRVAGSEQYF	TGTGCCAGCAGTGAAGTGCGAGTGGCAGGGTCCGAGCAGTACTTC
few	TRBJ2-7	TRBV6-1	.	CASRLTTYEQYF	TGTGCCAGCAGGCTTACAACCTACGAGCAGTACTTC
.	TRBJ2-7	TRBV11-2	TRBD2	CASSLVASGISYEQYF	TGTGCCAGCAGCTTAGTTGCTAGCGGGATCTCCTACGAGCAGTACTTC
.	TRBJ2-3	TRBV7-3	.	CASSSRWGEGTDTQYF	TGTGCCAGCAGCTCCCGTTGGGGCGAAGGGACAGATACGCAGTATTTT
few	TRBJ2-7	TRBV15	.	CATSSRTTSHEQYF	TGTGCCACCAGCAGCCGAACTACTTCCCACGAGCAGTACTTC
.	TRBJ1-2	TRBV6-1	.	CASSGLQGNYGYTF	TGTGCCAGCAGTGGGCTTCAGGGAAACTATGGCTACACCTTC
.	TRBJ1-1	TRBV18	.	CASSPQPSRGGDTEAFF	TGTGCCAGCTCACCGCAACCTTCTCGGGGAGGGGACACTGAAGCTTTCTTT
.	TRBJ2-1	TRBV7-2	.	CASSAGRYNEQFF	TGTGCCAGCAGCGCGGGACGGTACAATGAGCAGTTCTTC
.	TRBJ2-1	TRBV20-1	.	CSATPGESYNEQFF	TGCAGTGCTACCCCGGGGGAATCCTACAATGAGCAGTTCTTC
few	TRBJ2-3	TRBV20-1	TRBD1	CSARDGQAGSTDTQYF	TGCAGTGCTAGAGACGGACAGGCTGGATCCACAGATACGCAGTATTTT
.	TRBJ1-1	TRBV6-1	.	CASKLGMNTEAFF	TGTGCCAGCAAACTGGGGATGAACACTGAAGCTTTCTTT
few	TRBJ1-1	TRBV20-1	TRBD1	CSAGQGGTEAFF	TGCAGTGCCGGACAGGGGGGCACTGAAGCTTTCTTT
few	TRBJ1-2	TRBV24-1	.	CATSDPRSGYTF	TGTGCCACCAGTGACCCCCGTTCCGGCTACACCTTC
few	TRBJ1-5	TRBV24-1	.	CATSDLQGGTTNQPQHF	TGTGCCACCAGTGATTTGCAAGGAGGCACCACGAATCAGCCCCAGCATTTT
.	TRBJ1-2	TRBV20-1	.	CSAREGGNYGYTF	TGCAGTGCTAGAGAGGGGGGTAACTATGGCTACACCTTC
.	TRBJ2-3	TRBV6-1	TRBD1	CASDGQGKSDTQYF	TGTGCCAGTGATGGACAGGGGAAATCAGATACGCAGTATTTT
.	TRBJ2-1	TRBV24-1	TRBD1	CATGQVWNEQFF	TGTGCCACGGGACAGGTCTGGAATGAGCAGTTCTTC
.	TRBJ2-5	TRBV5-5	.	CASSFGAMVGANAGETQYF	TGTGCCAGCAGCTTTGGGGCCATGGTCGGGGCAAATGCTGGAGAGACCCAGTACTTC
.	TRBJ2-5	TRBV5-4	.	CASSHKLDTQETQYF	TGTGCCAGCAGCCACAAGTTGGACACGCAAGAGACCCAGTACTTC
.	TRBJ2-5	TRBV6-2/TRBV6-3	TRBD2	CASRNALAGGETQYF	TGTGCCAGCAGAAACGCCCTAGCGGGCGGAGAGACCCAGTACTTC
once	TRBJ1-4	TRBV6-1	.	CASGPFSANEKLFF	TGTGCCAGCGGGCCCTTCTCAGCTAATGAAAAACTGTTTTTT
.	TRBJ1-3	TRBV7-9	.	CASSQYSGNTIYF	TGTGCCAGCAGTCAATACTCTGGAAACACCATATATTTT
.	TRBJ2-5	TRBV28	TRBD1	CASSSRKGQGFGETQYF	TGTGCCAGCAGTTCACGTAAGGGACAGGGGTTTGGAGAGACCCAGTACTTC
.	TRBJ1-2	TRBV19	.	CASSTDNFNYGYTF	TGTGCCAGTAGTACGGACAATTTTAACTATGGCTACACCTTC
few	TRBJ2-1	TRBV10-3	TRBD1	CAISGDRIVNEQFF	TGTGCCATCTCCGGGGACAGGATAGTCAATGAGCAGTTCTTC
.	TRBJ1-2	TRBV19	TRBD1	CASSILPPDRNGYTF	TGTGCCAGTAGTATCCTACCTCCGGACAGGAATGGCTACACCTTC
.	TRBJ2-7	TRBV19	TRBD2	CASSSRLAGELRSYEQYF	TGTGCCAGTAGTTCCAGATTAGCGGGAGAGTTGCGATCCTACGAGCAGTACTTC